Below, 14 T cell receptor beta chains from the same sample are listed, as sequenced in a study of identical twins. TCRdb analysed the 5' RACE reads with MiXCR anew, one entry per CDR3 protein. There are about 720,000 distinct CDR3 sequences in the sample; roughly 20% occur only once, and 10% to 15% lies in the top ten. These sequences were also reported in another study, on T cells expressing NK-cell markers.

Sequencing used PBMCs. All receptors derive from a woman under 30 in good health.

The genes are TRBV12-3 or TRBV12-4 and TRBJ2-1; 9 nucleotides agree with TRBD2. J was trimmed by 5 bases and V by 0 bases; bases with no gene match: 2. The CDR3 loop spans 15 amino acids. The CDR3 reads CASSLAGGRDNEQFF. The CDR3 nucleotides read TGTGCCAGCAGTTTAGCCGGCGGGAGGGACAATGAGCAGTTCTTC.

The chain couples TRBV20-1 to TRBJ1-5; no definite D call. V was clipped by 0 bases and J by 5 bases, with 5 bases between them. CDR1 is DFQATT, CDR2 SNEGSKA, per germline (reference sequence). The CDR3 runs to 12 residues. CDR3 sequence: CSARDVHQPQHF. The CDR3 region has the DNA TGCAGTGCTAGAGATGTCCATCAGCCCCAGCATTTT.

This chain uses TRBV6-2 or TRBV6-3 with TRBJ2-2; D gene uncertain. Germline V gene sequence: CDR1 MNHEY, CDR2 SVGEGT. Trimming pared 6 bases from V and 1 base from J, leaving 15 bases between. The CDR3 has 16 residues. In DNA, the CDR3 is TGTGCCAGCAGATCCCCCGCCAGGCTGAACACCGGGGAGCTGTTTTTT. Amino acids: CASRSPARLNTGELFF.

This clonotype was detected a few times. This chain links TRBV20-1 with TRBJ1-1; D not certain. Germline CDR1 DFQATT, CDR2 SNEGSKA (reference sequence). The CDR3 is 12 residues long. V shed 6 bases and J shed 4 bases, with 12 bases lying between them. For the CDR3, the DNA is TGCAGTGCCCCTCGAGGAGTCACTGAAGCTTTCTTT. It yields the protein CSAPRGVTEAFF.

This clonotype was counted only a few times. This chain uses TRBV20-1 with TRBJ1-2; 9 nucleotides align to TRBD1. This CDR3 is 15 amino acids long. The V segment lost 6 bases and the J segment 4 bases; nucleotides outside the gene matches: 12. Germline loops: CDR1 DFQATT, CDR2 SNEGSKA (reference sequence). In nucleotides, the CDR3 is TGCAGTGCGAACCCGGGACAGGGTTATGTCTATGGCTACACCTTC. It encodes CSANPGQGYVYGYTF.

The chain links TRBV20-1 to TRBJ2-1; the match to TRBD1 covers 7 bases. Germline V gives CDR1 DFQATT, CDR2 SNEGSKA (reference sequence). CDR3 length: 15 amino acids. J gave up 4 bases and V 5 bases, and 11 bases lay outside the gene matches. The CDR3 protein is CSAFQRDRVYNEQFF. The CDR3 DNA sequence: TGCAGTGCTTTTCAACGGGACAGAGTATACAATGAGCAGTTCTTC.

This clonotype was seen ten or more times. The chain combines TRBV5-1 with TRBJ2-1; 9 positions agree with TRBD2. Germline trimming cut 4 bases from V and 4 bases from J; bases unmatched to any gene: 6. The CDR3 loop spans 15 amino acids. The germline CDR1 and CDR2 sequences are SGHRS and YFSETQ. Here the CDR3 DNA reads TGCGCCAGCAGCCTGGGACTAGCCCGTTACAATGAGCAGTTCTTC. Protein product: CASSLGLARYNEQFF. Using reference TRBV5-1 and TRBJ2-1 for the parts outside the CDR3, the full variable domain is KAGVTQTPRYLIKTRGQQVTLSCSPISGHRSVSWYQQTPGQGLQFLFEYFSETQRNKGNFPGRFSGRQFSNSRSEMNVSTLELGDSALYLCASSLGLARYNEQFFGPGTRLTVL.

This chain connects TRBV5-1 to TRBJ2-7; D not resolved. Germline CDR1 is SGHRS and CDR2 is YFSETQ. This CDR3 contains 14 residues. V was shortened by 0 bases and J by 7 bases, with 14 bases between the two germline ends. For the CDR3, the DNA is TGCGCCAGCAGCTTGGCGGCACCCTCAGCTGAGCAGTACTTC. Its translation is CASSLAAPSAEQYF.

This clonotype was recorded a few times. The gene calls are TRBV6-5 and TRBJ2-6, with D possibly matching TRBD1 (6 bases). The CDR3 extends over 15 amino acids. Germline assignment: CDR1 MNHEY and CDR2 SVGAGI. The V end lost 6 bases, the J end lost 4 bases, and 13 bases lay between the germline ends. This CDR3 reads CASRLGGQGANVLTF. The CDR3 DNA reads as TGTGCCAGCAGATTAGGAGGACAGGGGGCCAACGTCCTGACTTTC.

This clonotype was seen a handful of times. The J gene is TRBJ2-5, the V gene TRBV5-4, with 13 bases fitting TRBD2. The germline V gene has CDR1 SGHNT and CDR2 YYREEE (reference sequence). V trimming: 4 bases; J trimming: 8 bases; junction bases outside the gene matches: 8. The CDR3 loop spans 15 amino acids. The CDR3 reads CASSGTGTSGVTQYF. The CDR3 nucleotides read TGTGCCAGCAGCGGGACCGGGACTAGCGGGGTAACCCAGTACTTC.

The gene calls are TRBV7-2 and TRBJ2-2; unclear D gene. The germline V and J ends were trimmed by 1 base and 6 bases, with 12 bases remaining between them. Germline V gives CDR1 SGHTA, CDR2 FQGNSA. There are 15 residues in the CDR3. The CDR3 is CASSLVPSTAGELFF. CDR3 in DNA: TGTGCCAGCAGCTTAGTACCCAGTACGGCCGGGGAGCTGTTTTTT.

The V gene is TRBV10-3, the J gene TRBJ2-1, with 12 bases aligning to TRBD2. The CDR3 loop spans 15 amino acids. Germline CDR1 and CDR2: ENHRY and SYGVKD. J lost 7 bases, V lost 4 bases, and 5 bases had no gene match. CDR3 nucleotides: TGTGCCATCAGTGGCGGACTAGCGGGAAGGAATGAGCAGTTCTTC. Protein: CAISGGLAGRNEQFF.

CDR3 amino acids: CASSQGPGELFF. CDR3 in DNA: TGTGCCAGCAGCCAAGGCCCCGGGGAGCTGTTTTTT. This sequence joins TRBV3-1 and TRBJ2-2; D is unclear. The germline V gene encodes CDR1 LGHDT and CDR2 YNNKEL (reference sequence). Trimming shortened V by 1 base and J by 6 bases, and 3 bases separated the two germline ends. This CDR3 spans 12 amino acids.

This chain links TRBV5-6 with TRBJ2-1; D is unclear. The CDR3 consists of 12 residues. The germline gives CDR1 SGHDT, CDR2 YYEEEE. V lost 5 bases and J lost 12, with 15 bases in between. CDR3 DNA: TGTGCCAGCAGGAGCGAAGTATCAGGGCAGTTCTTC. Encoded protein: CASRSEVSGQFF.